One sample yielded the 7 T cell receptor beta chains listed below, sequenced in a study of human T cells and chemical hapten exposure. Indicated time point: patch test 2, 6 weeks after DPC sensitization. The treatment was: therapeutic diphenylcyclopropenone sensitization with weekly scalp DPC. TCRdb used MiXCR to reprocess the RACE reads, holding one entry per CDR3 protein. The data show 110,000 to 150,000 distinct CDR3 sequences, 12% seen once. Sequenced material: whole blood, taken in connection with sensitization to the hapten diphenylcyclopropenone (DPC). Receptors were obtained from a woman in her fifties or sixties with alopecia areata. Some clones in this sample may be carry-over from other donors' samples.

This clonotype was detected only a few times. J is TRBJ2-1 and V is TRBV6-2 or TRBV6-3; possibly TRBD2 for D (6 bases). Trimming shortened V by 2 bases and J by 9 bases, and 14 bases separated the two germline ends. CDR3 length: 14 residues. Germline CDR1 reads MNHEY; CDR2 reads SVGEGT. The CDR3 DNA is TGTGCCAGCAGTTACCCCGGGACTGCCCGTGAGCAGTTCTTC. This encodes CASSYPGTAREQFF.

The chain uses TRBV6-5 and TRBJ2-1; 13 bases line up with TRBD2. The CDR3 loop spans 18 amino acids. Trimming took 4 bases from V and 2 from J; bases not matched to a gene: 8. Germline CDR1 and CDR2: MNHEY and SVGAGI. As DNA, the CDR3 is TGTGCCAGCAGTTCCGGGACTAGCGGGAAATGGGCCTACAATGAGCAGTTCTTC. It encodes CASSSGTSGKWAYNEQFF.

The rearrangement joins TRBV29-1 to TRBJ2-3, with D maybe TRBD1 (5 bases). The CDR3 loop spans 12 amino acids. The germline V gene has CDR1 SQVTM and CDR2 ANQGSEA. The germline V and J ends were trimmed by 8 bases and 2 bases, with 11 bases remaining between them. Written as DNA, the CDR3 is TGCAGCCCCCAGGGCCCCACAGATACGCAGTATTTT. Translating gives CSPQGPTDTQYF.

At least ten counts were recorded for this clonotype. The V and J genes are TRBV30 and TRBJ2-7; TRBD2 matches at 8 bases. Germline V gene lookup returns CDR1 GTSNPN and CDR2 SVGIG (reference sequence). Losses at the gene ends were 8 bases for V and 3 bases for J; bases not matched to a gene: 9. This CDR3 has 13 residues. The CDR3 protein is CAHTSGTSYEQYF. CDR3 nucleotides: TGTGCCCACACCTCCGGGACTAGCTACGAGCAGTACTTC.

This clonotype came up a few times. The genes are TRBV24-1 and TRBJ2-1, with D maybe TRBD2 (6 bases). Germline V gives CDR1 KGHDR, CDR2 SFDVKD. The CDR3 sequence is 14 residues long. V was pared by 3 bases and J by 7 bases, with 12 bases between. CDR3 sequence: CATSDAGRGNEQFF. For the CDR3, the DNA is TGTGCCACCAGTGATGCGGGACGAGGGAATGAGCAGTTCTTC.

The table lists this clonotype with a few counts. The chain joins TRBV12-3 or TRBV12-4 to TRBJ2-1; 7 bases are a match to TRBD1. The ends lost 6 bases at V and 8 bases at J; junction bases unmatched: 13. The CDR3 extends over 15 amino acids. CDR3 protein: CASSQEGAGADEQFF. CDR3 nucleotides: TGTGCCAGCAGCCAAGAGGGGGCAGGGGCTGATGAGCAGTTCTTC.

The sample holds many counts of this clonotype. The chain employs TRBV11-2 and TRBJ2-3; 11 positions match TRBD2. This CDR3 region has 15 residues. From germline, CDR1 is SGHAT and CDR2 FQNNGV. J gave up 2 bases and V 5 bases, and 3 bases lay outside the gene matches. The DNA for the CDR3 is TGTGCCAGCAGCGTGACTAGCGGGGCCACAGATACGCAGTATTTT. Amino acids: CASSVTSGATDTQYF.